One and the same sample provided the 9 T cell receptor beta chains below, sequenced in a study of CD8 T cells in ankylosing spondylitis. TCRdb reprocessed the 5' RACE reads via MiXCR and lists one record per CDR3 protein. The sample consists of almost 250,000 distinct CDR3 sequences, 32% of them appearing once. Sequencing was carried out using blood, either unsorted or a sorted T cell fraction (not recorded which). These receptors were taken from a male donor with ankylosing spondylitis or in good health (not recorded which).

V usage is TRBV3-1 and J usage is TRBJ2-5, with D hard to call. Germline loops: CDR1 LGHDT, CDR2 YNNKEL (reference sequence). CDR3 length: 16 amino acids. V lost 0 bases to trimming and J lost 3 bases, with 14 bases between them. The CDR3 is CASSQDRGREKETQYF. The DNA of the CDR3 is TGTGCCAGCAGCCAAGATCGAGGACGCGAAAAAGAGACCCAGTACTTC.

In its sample, this clonotype was seen a few times. V usage is TRBV20-1 and J usage is TRBJ2-5, with 12 bases aligning to TRBD2. CDR1 and CDR2 from the germline V gene are DFQATT and SNEGSKA (reference sequence). V lost 4 bases, J lost 1 base, and 4 bases stayed unmatched. This CDR3 is built from 15 residues. This CDR3 is CSATPTSGGQETQYF. CDR3 DNA sequence: TGCAGTGCTACCCCGACTAGCGGGGGCCAAGAGACCCAGTACTTC.

V and J are TRBV20-1 and TRBJ2-7; 7 bases are shared with TRBD1. The CDR3 is made up of 14 amino acids. Trimming at V came to 0 bases and at J to 3 bases, leaving 5 bases not matched to a gene. Looked up from germline, CDR1 is DFQATT and CDR2 is SNEGSKA (reference sequence). The CDR3 loop reads CSAREGTEHYEQYF. The CDR3 DNA follows: TGCAGTGCTAGAGAGGGGACAGAACACTACGAGCAGTACTTC.

The rearrangement uses TRBV6-5 and TRBJ2-1; 7 nucleotides match TRBD2. This CDR3 is built from 12 residues. Germline trimming cut 5 bases from V and 9 bases from J; bases unmatched to any gene: 4. CDR1 is MNHEY and CDR2 is SVGAGI in the germline V gene. DNA of the CDR3: TGTGCCAGCAGTGCGGCGGGGGTTGAGCAGTTCTTC. Protein: CASSAAGVEQFF.

V gene TRBV29-1 combines with J gene TRBJ2-1; no reliable D call. Trimming shortened V by 2 bases and J by 1 base, and 6 bases separated the two germline ends. Germline CDR1 SQVTM, CDR2 ANQGSEA. CDR3 length: 13 amino acids. The CDR3 nucleotides read TGCAGCGTTGAATCCGGGTCCTACAATGAGCAGTTCTTC. It codes for CSVESGSYNEQFF.

This sequence joins TRBV10-2 and TRBJ2-2; 7 bases fit TRBD1. Per the germline V gene, CDR1 is WSHSY and CDR2 is SAAADI. Trimming cost V 6 bases and J 0 bases; bases outside gene matches: 4. This CDR3 spans 15 amino acids. The CDR3 nucleotides read TGCGCCAGCAGCAGAGGGGGCGCGAACACCGGGGAGCTGTTTTTT. The encoded protein is CASSRGGANTGELFF.

The chain combines TRBV6-2 or TRBV6-3 with TRBJ1-4, with D tentatively TRBD1 (6 bases). The CDR3 is 14 amino acids. The germline V gene encodes CDR1 MNHEY and CDR2 SVGEGT. Trimming left V 7 bases short and J 3 bases short, with 12 bases between. The CDR3, as DNA: TGTGCCAGCACGAGGACAGCATCTAATGAAAAACTGTTTTTT. This gives the protein CASTRTASNEKLFF.

The V gene is TRBV9, the J gene TRBJ2-3; a possible D gene is TRBD1 (5 bases). The length of the CDR3 is 13 residues. The V end lost 3 bases, the J end lost 9 bases, and 14 bases lay between the germline ends. CDR1 and CDR2 (germline): SGDLS, YYNGEE. The CDR3 region has the DNA TGTGCCAGCAGCGCTAACCAGGGCGACACGCAGTATTTT. Amino acid sequence: CASSANQGDTQYF.

This clonotype was counted a few times. The gene calls are TRBV12-3 or TRBV12-4 and TRBJ2-3; no reliable D call. The length of the CDR3 is 15 residues. Trimming took 2 bases from V and 2 from J, leaving 11 bases between them. The CDR3 sequence is CASSLSVQYTDTQYF. The CDR3 DNA is TGTGCCAGCAGTTTATCCGTACAGTACACAGATACGCAGTATTTT.